Given below is one TCR beta chain in context. Its antigen is unknown. UMIs and sample barcodes were carried by the TCR alpha and TCR beta cDNA libraries that 5'RACE produced using constant-segment primers. TCRdb ran MiXCR on the 5' RACE reads and lists one entry per CDR3 protein. The table lists 30,000 to 40,000 distinct CDR3 sequences, 10% to 12% of them singletons. From germline, CDR1 is SGHDT and CDR2 YYEEEE. Trimming cost V 4 bases and J 4 bases, with 15 bases left between them. The CDR3 loop spans 14 amino acids. The data originate from a study of T-cell memory formation after mild COVID-19. Regarding the study as a whole: From day 15 to 85, contracting clones were balanced between CD4 and CD8, whereas later expanders leaned toward CD4+.

The material sequenced was PBMCs or a T cell subset sorted from them (not recorded which). The gene calls are TRBV5-6 and TRBJ2-7; possibly TRBD1 for D (6 bases). The sequence came from a man younger than 35 who had mild COVID-19 (a few samples of this study predate the infection). Cell type and time point are not known. The CDR3, as DNA: TGTGCCAGCAGCCGCGGTGCCAGGGGATACGAGCAGTACGTC. Protein: CASSRGARGYEQYV.